Below are 20 T cell receptor beta chains sequenced from a single sample in a study of blood T cell repertoires in COVID-19 (TCRdb year 2020). Receptor libraries were prepared by the immunoSEQ multiplex PCR assay. TCRdb took this table from immuneACCESS and kept in-frame rearrangements with V and J called. Such tables lack part of the clones; where checked against another copy, unresolved V genes explain under half of the gap, and the rest is unexplained. The sample includes approximately 99,000 clones, with over 65% observed a single time. The ten largest clonotypes hold about 1.8% of the sample. Specimen: peripheral blood. These receptors were collected from a woman in her thirties or forties with acute or convalescent COVID-19.

This clone was observed a few times. This chain connects TRBV19 to TRBJ2-2; 9 nucleotides align to TRBD1. The ends lost 7 bases at V and 4 bases at J; junction bases unmatched: 7. Per the germline V gene, CDR1 is LNHDA and CDR2 is SQIVND (reference sequence). This CDR3 is 15 amino acids long. The CDR3 coding sequence is TGTGCCAGTACTCCGGGACAGGGTTCCACCGGGGAGCTGTTTTTT. Translation gives CASTPGQGSTGELFF.

The chain recombines TRBV7-8 with TRBJ2-1; 9 nucleotides line up with TRBD2. The CDR3 has 19 amino acids. V trimming: 6 bases; J trimming: 0 bases; junction bases outside the gene matches: 15. Germline V gives CDR1 SGHVS, CDR2 FQNEAQ. CDR3 bases: TGTGCCAGCAGTCAAGACGTGGGGCTAGCGGGGAGCTCCTACAATGAGCAGTTCTTC. This gives the protein CASSQDVGLAGSSYNEQFF. The full variable domain, in which reference TRBV7-8 and TRBJ2-1 provide the parts outside the CDR3, is GAGVSQSPRYKVAKRGQDVALRCDPISGHVSLFWYQQALGQGPEFLTYFQNEAQLDKSGLPSDRFFAERPEGSVSTLKIQRTQQEDSAVYLCASSQDVGLAGSSYNEQFFGPGTRLTVL.

This chain connects TRBV18 to TRBJ1-2; TRBD1 is a possible D gene (5 bases). Trimming took off 5 bases at V and 0 bases at J, with 10 bases between the two ends. Germline V lookup: CDR1 KGHSH, CDR2 LQKENI. This CDR3 spans 14 amino acids. Written as DNA, the CDR3 is TGTGCCAGCTCAGGCGACAGAGCTAACTATGGCTACACCTTC. This sequence encodes CASSGDRANYGYTF.

CDR3 nucleotides: TGCGCCAGCAGCCTTGGTGTTAGCGGGGGGGAAGAGACCCAGTACTTC. It translates to CASSLGVSGGEETQYF. The J gene is TRBJ2-5, the V gene TRBV4-3; 11 positions agree with TRBD2. This CDR3 is built from 16 residues. Germline loops: CDR1 LGHNA, CDR2 YSLEER. Trimming removed 4 bases from V and 3 bases from J; junction bases left unmatched: 7.

The rearrangement joins TRBV9 to TRBJ2-5; TRBD2 might be the D (6 bases). This CDR3 comprises 15 residues. Trimming removed 5 bases from V and 5 bases from J, with 19 bases in between. CDR1 SGDLS and CDR2 YYNGEE come from the germline V gene. CDR3 nucleotide sequence: TGTGCCAGCAGTTCCGGGACTCCAAAGCAGGAGACCCAGTACTTC. This encodes CASSSGTPKQETQYF.

This rearrangement joins TRBV5-5 to TRBJ1-2; a possible D gene is TRBD1 (6 bases). The germline V gene encodes CDR1 SGHKS and CDR2 YYEKEE (reference sequence). V lost 8 bases, J lost 0 bases, and 14 bases lay in between. CDR3 length: 14 residues. CDR3 loop: CASTPTGTNYGYTF. The CDR3 DNA sequence: TGTGCCAGTACACCGACAGGTACTAACTATGGCTACACCTTC.

Regarding this clone: One junction end disagrees with the germline gene, perhaps due to a read error. V and J are TRBV15 and TRBJ1-4; D call uncertain. The germline CDR1 and CDR2 sequences are LNHNV and YYDKDF (reference sequence). CDR3 length equals 14 residues. The CDR3 reads CAASRDRVGNFLFF. For the CDR3, the DNA is TGTGCCGCCAGCAGAGATCGGGTCGGCAATTTTCTGTTTTTT.

The V and J genes are TRBV18 and TRBJ1-6; 7 nucleotides match TRBD1. The germline CDR1 and CDR2 sequences are KGHSH and LQKENI. The CDR3 runs 14 residues. The trim removed 6 bases at V and 8 bases at J, leaving 7 bases unmatched. CDR3 in DNA: TGTGCCAGCTCTCTCGACAGGGCTTATTCACCCCTCCACTTT. Translating it yields CASSLDRAYSPLHF.

The chain employs TRBV7-2 and TRBJ2-2; D gene uncertain. V was shortened by 1 base and J by 4 bases, with 10 bases between the two germline ends. In germline, CDR1 is SGHTA, CDR2 FQGNSA. This CDR3 region has 15 residues. CDR3 loop: CASSLGSGGTGELFF. The CDR3 coding sequence is TGTGCCAGCAGCTTAGGTTCAGGTGGCACCGGGGAGCTGTTTTTT.

The CDR3 protein is CASITSGGSGNQPQHF. For the CDR3, the DNA is TGTGCCAGCATCACTTCAGGGGGCAGCGGCAATCAGCCCCAGCATTTT. The chain links TRBV28 to TRBJ1-5; 8 bases agree with TRBD1. CDR1 is MDHEN, CDR2 SYDVKM, per germline. Trimming removed 7 bases from V and 2 bases from J; junction bases left unmatched: 10. CDR3 length equals 16 residues.

The J gene is TRBJ2-7, the V gene TRBV5-8; TRBD2 might be the D (6 bases). This CDR3 is 14 amino acids long. From germline, CDR1 is SGHTS and CDR2 YDEGEE. With 4 bases removed from V and 6 bases from J, the gap between germline ends came to 17 bases. CDR3 sequence (DNA): TGTGCCAGCAGCCCCTGGGGACTTAGAGGCGAGCAGTACTTC. Its translation is CASSPWGLRGEQYF.

This clone was observed a handful of times. This rearrangement joins TRBV7-9 to TRBJ2-7, with D unresolved. This CDR3 spans 12 amino acids. Trimming left V 10 bases short and J 1 base short, with 11 bases between. Germline V CDR1 and CDR2: SEHNR, FQNEAQ (reference sequence). The CDR3 spells CAIAEVSYEQYF. The CDR3 region has the DNA TGTGCCATCGCGGAAGTATCCTACGAGCAGTACTTC. The full variable domain, completed using reference TRBV7-9 and TRBJ2-7, is DTGVSQNPRHKITKRGQNVTFRCDPISEHNRLYWYRQTLGQGPEFLTYFQNEAQLEKSRLLSDRFSAERPKGSFSTLEIQRTEQGDSAMYLCAIAEVSYEQYFGPGTRLTVT.

The gene calls are TRBV19 and TRBJ2-2; D gene unclear. The CDR3 totals 13 residues. Trimming shortened V by 5 bases and J by 1 base, and 5 bases separated the two germline ends. The germline gives CDR1 LNHDA, CDR2 SQIVND (reference sequence). The CDR3 DNA reads as TGTGCCAGTAGTCCCTGGAACACCGGGGAGCTGTTTTTT. Protein sequence: CASSPWNTGELFF. Using reference TRBV19 and TRBJ2-2 for the parts outside the CDR3, the full variable domain is DGGITQSPKYLFRKEGQNVTLSCEQNLNHDAMYWYRQDPGQGLRLIYYSQIVNDFQKGDIAEGYSVSREKKESFPLTVTSAQKNPTAFYLCASSPWNTGELFFGEGSRLTVL.

V and J are TRBV18 and TRBJ1-6; TRBD1 might be the D (5 bases). The CDR3 is 15 amino acids. The V gene lost 6 bases and the J gene lost 8 bases, with 17 bases spanning the gap. The germline CDR1 and CDR2 sequences are KGHSH and LQKENI. Written as DNA, the CDR3 is TGTGCCAGCTCTATCTATCAGGGAGGTGATTCACCCCTCCACTTT. This codes for CASSIYQGGDSPLHF.

This clone was observed a single time. The chain joins TRBV7-6 to TRBJ2-5; D is perhaps TRBD2 (5 bases). The CDR3 runs to 15 residues. Germline V CDR1 and CDR2: SGHVS, FNYEAQ. The V end lost 5 bases, the J end lost 9 bases, and 22 bases lay between the germline ends. The CDR3 sequence: CASSQLDSGTPPQYF. CDR3 nucleotides: TGTGCCAGCAGCCAACTGGACTCGGGTACCCCCCCCCAGTACTTC.

The V and J genes are TRBV10-3 and TRBJ1-5, with 8 bases that match TRBD1. J lost 4 bases, V lost 6 bases, and 5 bases had no gene match. The germline CDR1 and CDR2 sequences are ENHRY and SYGVKD. The CDR3 is 14 amino acids. CDR3 bases: TGTGCCATCAGCCCCGACAGGGGAAATCAGCCCCAGCATTTT. It translates to CAISPDRGNQPQHF.

The chain couples TRBV7-6 to TRBJ2-2; 8 bases are shared with TRBD2. After removal of 5 bases from V and 0 bases from J, the junction contained 8 bases not matched to a gene. Germline lookup yields CDR1 SGHVS and CDR2 FNYEAQ. CDR3 length: 17 amino acids. The CDR3 sequence: CASSRTLSGANTGELFF. The DNA of the CDR3 is TGTGCCAGCAGCCGCACGCTTAGCGGGGCGAACACCGGGGAGCTGTTTTTT.

In DNA form, the CDR3 reads TGTGCCAGCAGCGTAACCATAGGGCGGCCAGGGGGCGATAACAATGAGCAGTTCTTC. Translating it yields CASSVTIGRPGGDNNEQFF. The V call is TRBV9, the J call TRBJ2-1, with TRBD1 identical over 8 bases. The germline V gene encodes CDR1 SGDLS and CDR2 YYNGEE. This CDR3 is built from 19 residues. V lost 1 base to trimming and J lost 5 bases; unmatched junction nucleotides: 17.

This clone has a handful of counts. This chain connects TRBV18 to TRBJ1-1, with D maybe TRBD1 (6 bases). Between the trimmed V and J ends, which lost 6 bases and 1 base, there was a span of 15 bases. There are 15 residues in the CDR3. Looked up from germline, CDR1 is KGHSH and CDR2 is LQKENI. CDR3 in amino acids: CASSPGQGGNTEAFF. In nucleotides, the CDR3 is TGTGCCAGCTCCCCGGGACAAGGTGGGAACACTGAAGCTTTCTTT.

The rearrangement links TRBV29-1 to TRBJ2-3; 15 positions match TRBD2. V shed 5 bases and J 4 bases; nucleotides not matched to a gene: 4. CDR3 length: 15 residues. Germline-derived CDR1 and CDR2 are SQVTM and ANQGSEA. CDR3 in amino acids: CSVKGLAGGPDTQYF. The CDR3 DNA reads as TGCAGCGTTAAAGGACTAGCGGGGGGGCCAGATACGCAGTATTTT.